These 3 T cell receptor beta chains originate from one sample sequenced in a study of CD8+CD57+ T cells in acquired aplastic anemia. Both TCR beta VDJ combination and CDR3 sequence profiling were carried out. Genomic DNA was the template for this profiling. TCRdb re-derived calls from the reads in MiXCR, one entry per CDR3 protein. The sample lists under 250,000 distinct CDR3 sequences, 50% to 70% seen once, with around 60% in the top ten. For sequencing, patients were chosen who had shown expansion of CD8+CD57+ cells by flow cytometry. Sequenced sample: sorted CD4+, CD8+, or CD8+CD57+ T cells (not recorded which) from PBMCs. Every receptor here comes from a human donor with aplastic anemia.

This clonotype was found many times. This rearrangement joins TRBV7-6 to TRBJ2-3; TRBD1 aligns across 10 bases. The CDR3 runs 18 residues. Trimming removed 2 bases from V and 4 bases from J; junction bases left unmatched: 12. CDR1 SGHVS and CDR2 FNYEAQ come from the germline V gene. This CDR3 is CASSLSPDRGRLSDTQYF. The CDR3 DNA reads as TGTGCCAGCAGCTTATCCCCAGACAGGGGGCGTTTATCAGATACGCAGTATTTT.

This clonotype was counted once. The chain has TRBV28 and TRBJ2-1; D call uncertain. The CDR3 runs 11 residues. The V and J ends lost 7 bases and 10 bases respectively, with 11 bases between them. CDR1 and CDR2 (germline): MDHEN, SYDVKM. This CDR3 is CASTSETEQFF. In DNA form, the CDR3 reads TGTGCCAGCACCTCCGAGACAGAGCAGTTCTTC.

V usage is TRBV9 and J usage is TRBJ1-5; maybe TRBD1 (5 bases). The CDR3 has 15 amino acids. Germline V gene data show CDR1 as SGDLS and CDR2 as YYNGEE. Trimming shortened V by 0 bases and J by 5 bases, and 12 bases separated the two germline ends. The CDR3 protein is CASSVEDSRYQPQHF. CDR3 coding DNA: TGTGCCAGCAGCGTAGAAGACAGTCGATATCAGCCCCAGCATTTT.